This TCR beta chain comes out of a study of glioma-infiltrating T cells. Study-wide results and caveats: Non-neoplastic patients had below-expected tissue-blood divergence, while all gliomas exceeded expectation.

The iRepertoire nested amplicon-rescue multiplex PCR amplified TCR alpha and beta CDR3s from RNA. MiXCR, run by TCRdb on the multiplex PCR reads, gives a single entry per CDR3 protein. This sample has tens of thousands of distinct CDR3 sequences; about 25% occur once, and the top ten carry under 8.5%. With 2 bases removed from V and 0 bases from J, the gap between germline ends came to 5 bases. The V gene's germline CDR1 is MNHEY and CDR2 SVGEGT. The CDR3 has 14 residues. This clonotype showed up many times. The antigen remains unidentified. The receptor was derived from a human donor with low-grade glioma or glioblastoma, undergoing nonglioma brain surgery, or in good health (not recorded which). This sequence joins TRBV6-2 or TRBV6-3 and TRBJ1-5; D remains ambiguous. The material sequenced was glioma tissue, nonneoplastic brain tissue, or PBMCs (not recorded which). The CDR3 region has the DNA TGTGCCAGCAGTTACGACGATAGCAATCAGCCCCAGCATTTT. Translated: CASSYDDSNQPQHF.